The clone carrying this T cell receptor (beta chain) occurred a few times. This entry is derived from a study of control samples from healthy donors and cancer patients. The repertoire was sequenced with immunoSEQ multiplex PCR; TCRdb's copy has only in-frame clones and lacks some. This table holds around 110,000 clones, about 88% found once. CDR3 size: 13 residues. Germline V lookup: CDR1 SGHNT, CDR2 YYREEE (reference sequence). Trimming stripped 2 bases from V and 0 bases from J, with 6 bases between. Sequences were obtained from blood. This TCR was recovered from a woman aged 65 to 85 in good health. J is TRBJ2-7 and V is TRBV5-4; no clear D gene. For the CDR3, the DNA is TGTGCCAGCAGCTTCCGGAGCTCCTACGAGCAGTACTTC. Amino acid sequence: CASSFRSSYEQYF. Filled out from reference TRBV5-4 and TRBJ2-7, the complete variable domain reads ETGVTQSPTHLIKTRGQQVTLRCSSQSGHNTVSWYQQALGQGPQFIFQYYREEENGRGNFPPRFSGLQFPNYSSELNVNALELDDSALYLCASSFRSSYEQYFGPGTRLTVT.